The clone carrying this T cell receptor beta chain was found many times. Its antigen is not identified. This sample is part of a study of T-cell reconstitution after alpha-beta-depleted transplantation in children. Regarding the study as a whole: T-cell counts and diversity at one year post-transplant came mainly from newly produced T cells. In some patients, recipient T cells and intrathymic progenitors surviving conditioning explained high day-60 diversity. Expanded graft clones numbering several hundred reportedly gave rise to alpha-beta T cells about two months after transplant.

The authors prepared the TCRbeta library with unique molecular identifiers. Each CDR3 protein gets one entry after TCRdb re-called the PCR reads with MiXCR. The data hold some 180,000 distinct CDR3 sequences, with approximately 6.9% observed a single time. V was shortened by 6 bases and J by 0 bases, with 15 bases between the two germline ends. This CDR3 has 16 amino acids. Germline lookup yields CDR1 MDHEN and CDR2 SYDVKM. The chain links TRBV28 to TRBJ1-3; TRBD1 is a possible D gene (5 bases). The receptor was isolated from a boy aged 2-9 years with acute lymphoblastic leukemia, due to receive a stem cell transplant. The sample consisted of PBMCs, taken before TCRalphabeta/CD19-depleted stem cell transplant. CDR3 coding DNA: TGTGCCAGCAGCCCTTGGGGGACCAGCTCTGGAAACACCATATATTTT. It encodes CASSPWGTSSGNTIYF.